These 23 T cell receptor beta chains share one sample of origin, sequenced in a study of sequential checkpoint blockade in melanoma. The treatment was: randomized to nivolumab then ipilimumab (arm A) or the reverse (arm B). Libraries were prepared by immunoSEQ multiplex PCR; TCRdb keeps only in-frame clonotypes and omits some of them. The data show roughly 28,000 clones, with about 72% seen just once and about 14% held by the top ten. Source: CD8+ T cells sorted from blood (inferred from file names), taken from a patient given nivolumab and ipilimumab in sequence. Receptors were obtained from a human donor with melanoma.

This sequence joins TRBV18 and TRBJ2-2, with no clear D. Trimming removed 5 bases at V and 0 bases at J, with 10 bases between. From germline, CDR1 is KGHSH and CDR2 LQKENI. The CDR3 loop spans 15 amino acids. The CDR3 protein is CASSDLLTNTGELFF. In nucleotides, the CDR3 is TGTGCCAGCTCAGACTTACTCACGAACACCGGGGAGCTGTTTTTT.

The chain links TRBV5-1 to TRBJ2-7; D not certain. From germline, CDR1 is SGHRS and CDR2 YFSETQ. The CDR3 sequence is 12 residues long. The germline V and J ends were trimmed by 0 bases and 5 bases, with 6 bases remaining between them. CDR3 region: CASSLAGNEQYF. As DNA, the CDR3 is TGCGCCAGCAGCTTGGCAGGCAACGAGCAGTACTTC.

This clone was recorded once. The gene calls are TRBV15 and TRBJ2-1, with D tentatively TRBD2 (6 bases). Trimming took 1 base from V and 10 from J, leaving 14 bases between them. Germline V CDR1 and CDR2: LNHNV, YYDKDF (reference sequence). The CDR3 sequence is 14 residues long. The chain's CDR3 is CATSRVRWGVEQFF. CDR3 in DNA: TGTGCCACCAGCAGAGTCAGGTGGGGGGTCGAGCAGTTCTTC. Combining the CDR3 with reference TRBV15 and TRBJ2-1 gives the whole variable domain DAMVIQNPRYQVTQFGKPVTLSCSQTLNHNVMYWYQQKSSQAPKLLFHYYDKDFNNEADTPDNFQSRRPNTSFCFLDIRSPGLGDTAMYLCATSRVRWGVEQFFGPGTRLTVL.

The V gene is TRBV5-4, the J gene TRBJ1-5, with 10 bases fitting TRBD1. V lost 2 bases, J lost 1 base, and 9 bases stayed unmatched. This CDR3 has 18 residues. CDR1 is SGHNT and CDR2 is YYREEE in the germline V gene (reference sequence). The CDR3 coding sequence is TGTGCCAGCAGCTTTGGGACAGGGGAACTCCGGAGCAATCAGCCCCAGCATTTT. Its protein product is CASSFGTGELRSNQPQHF.

This CDR3 reads CASSEGGTGWDSPLHF. The CDR3 DNA reads TGTGCCAGCAGTGAAGGGGGGACAGGGTGGGATTCACCCCTCCACTTT. The chain recombines TRBV2 with TRBJ1-6, with 9 bases aligning to TRBD1. CDR1 and CDR2 (germline): SNHLY, FYNNEI. This CDR3 contains 16 residues. V lost 1 base, J lost 8 bases, and 6 bases stayed unmatched.

The CDR3 nucleotides read TGTGCCAGCAGCCGGACAGGGTTGAACCAAGAGACCCAGTACTTC. This sequence encodes CASSRTGLNQETQYF. The chain combines TRBV7-2 with TRBJ2-5; 8 bases align to TRBD1. The CDR3 loop spans 15 amino acids. Germline V CDR1 and CDR2: SGHTA, FQGNSA. With V trimmed by 5 bases and J by 0 bases, 5 bases remained unmatched.

This clone was seen once. The genes are TRBV28 and TRBJ2-5, with 10 bases that match TRBD1. Germline assignment: CDR1 MDHEN and CDR2 SYDVKM. The CDR3 runs 14 residues. The trim removed 6 bases at V and 5 bases at J, leaving 6 bases unmatched. CDR3 sequence reads: CASRGQGFWETQYF. CDR3 nucleotide sequence: TGTGCCAGCAGGGGACAGGGGTTCTGGGAGACCCAGTACTTC.

The chain links TRBV5-1 to TRBJ2-7; D possibly corresponds to TRBD1 (5 bases). The CDR3 contains 15 residues. Germline V CDR1 and CDR2: SGHRS, YFSETQ. V dropped 0 bases and J dropped 0 bases, with 10 bases sitting between them. The CDR3 region has the DNA TGCGCCAGCAGCTTGGAGACAGTGAGCTCCTACGAGCAGTACTTC. It specifies CASSLETVSSYEQYF.

The V call is TRBV10-2, the J call TRBJ2-5; 11 bases fit TRBD2. The CDR3 runs to 14 residues. Germline V CDR1 and CDR2: WSHSY, SAAADI. The trim removed 7 bases at V and 5 bases at J, leaving 6 bases unmatched. Here the CDR3 DNA reads TGCGCCAGCACCCTAGCGGGGGGCCTTGAGACCCAGTACTTC. As protein: CASTLAGGLETQYF.

The chain uses TRBV7-9 and TRBJ2-2; 16 bases are shared with TRBD2. J gave up 8 bases and V 5 bases, and 11 bases lay outside the gene matches. The CDR3 is made up of 18 amino acids. In germline, CDR1 is SEHNR, CDR2 FQNEAQ (reference sequence). The DNA for the CDR3 is TGTGCCAGCAGCCCGGGACTAGCGGGGGGGGAGCCCTCGGGGGAGCTGTTTTTT. Translation: CASSPGLAGGEPSGELFF.

This clone has just a few counts. J is TRBJ1-2 and V is TRBV6-1; D perhaps matches TRBD1 (5 bases). With 7 bases removed from V and 6 bases from J, the gap between germline ends came to 12 bases. The germline V gene has CDR1 MNHNS and CDR2 SASEGT. The length of the CDR3 is 12 residues. The CDR3 nucleotides read TGTGCCAGCATCTGGGGCCCCGATGGCTACACCTTC. Amino acid sequence: CASIWGPDGYTF.

The chain links TRBV4-2 to TRBJ2-7, with unresolved D. This CDR3 spans 13 amino acids. CDR1 LGHNA and CDR2 YNFKEQ come from the germline V gene. V lost 0 bases and J lost 3, with 6 bases in between. CDR3 protein: CASSQDPYYEQYF. In nucleotides, the CDR3 is TGTGCCAGCAGCCAAGACCCGTACTACGAGCAGTACTTC.

V usage is TRBV6-1 and J usage is TRBJ2-7, with D perhaps TRBD2 (6 bases). The CDR3 spans 15 residues. The V end was cut by 3 bases, the J end by 0 bases, with 12 bases between. CDR1 MNHNS and CDR2 SASEGT come from the germline V gene. DNA of the CDR3: TGTGCCAGCAGTGACCGGGGGTCAGGCTCCTACGAGCAGTACTTC. Protein sequence: CASSDRGSGSYEQYF.

CDR3 bases: TGCGCCAGCAGCCAAGGGGTCGACTTAAGCACCGGGGAGCTGTTTTTT. Amino acid sequence: CASSQGVDLSTGELFF. The rearrangement uses TRBV4-3 and TRBJ2-2; D call uncertain. V lost 1 base, J lost 4 bases, and 13 bases lay in between. The CDR3 length is 16 residues. Germline CDR1 is LGHNA and CDR2 is YSLEER.

V and J are TRBV5-4 and TRBJ2-1, with D tentatively TRBD1 (5 bases). The germline V gene has CDR1 SGHNT and CDR2 YYREEE (reference sequence). Trimming left V 6 bases short and J 7 bases short, with 14 bases between. There are 13 residues in the CDR3. CDR3: CASTPDSSNEQFF. The DNA of the CDR3 is TGTGCCAGCACCCCCGACAGCTCGAATGAGCAGTTCTTC.

This clone is judged medium-sized. The chain has TRBV28 and TRBJ2-6; 7 positions agree with TRBD2. The CDR3 sequence is 18 residues long. CDR1 MDHEN and CDR2 SYDVKM come from the germline V gene. V shed 5 bases, J shed 4 bases, and the junction held 14 bases outside the gene matches. The CDR3 sequence is CASSPSSGLDLGANVLTF. Written as DNA, the CDR3 is TGTGCCAGCAGTCCCTCTTCAGGACTAGATTTAGGGGCCAACGTCCTGACTTTC.

V gene TRBV5-1 combines with J gene TRBJ2-2; D is unresolved. Per the germline V gene, CDR1 is SGHRS and CDR2 is YFSETQ. This CDR3 is built from 17 residues. Trimming took 1 base from V and 2 from J, leaving 15 bases between them. The DNA for the CDR3 is TGCGCCAGCAGCTTGCAATGGTTGCGGTCCAACACCGGGGAGCTGTTTTTT. Translating it yields CASSLQWLRSNTGELFF.

This clone was seen only once. The chain couples TRBV5-1 to TRBJ1-6, with 9 bases lining up with TRBD1. The V segment lost 3 bases and the J segment 10 bases; nucleotides outside the gene matches: 5. The CDR3 has 14 residues. Germline V gives CDR1 SGHRS, CDR2 YFSETQ. The CDR3: CASSSGQGKSPLHF. The CDR3 DNA reads TGCGCCAGCAGCTCCGGACAGGGGAAATCACCCCTCCACTTT.

The chain is built from TRBV11-2 and TRBJ2-3; 14 nucleotides align to TRBD2. The V segment lost 5 bases and the J segment 0 bases; nucleotides outside the gene matches: 7. CDR3 length: 18 residues. CDR1 SGHAT and CDR2 FQNNGV come from the germline V gene. The CDR3 sequence is CASSPARTSGGSTDTQYF. CDR3 coding DNA: TGTGCCAGCAGCCCCGCCCGGACTAGCGGGGGGAGCACAGATACGCAGTATTTT.

The chain has TRBV4-3 and TRBJ1-6; weak D call: TRBD1 (6 bases). Germline lookup yields CDR1 LGHNA and CDR2 YSLEER. This CDR3 region has 16 residues. Trimming left V 3 bases short and J 9 bases short, with 18 bases between. In nucleotides, the CDR3 is TGCGCCAGCAGCCAGGGGCTAACAGGGAATGTTTCACCCCTCCACTTT. This codes for CASSQGLTGNVSPLHF.

V is TRBV10-3 and J is TRBJ2-7, with 10 bases matching TRBD2. The CDR3 runs to 15 residues. CDR1 and CDR2 from the germline V gene are ENHRY and SYGVKD. With 2 bases clipped from V and 6 bases from J, the junction kept 7 bases outside the gene matches. CDR3 sequence (DNA): TGTGCCATCAGTGAGCCGGCTAGCGGGGGAGGCGAGCAGTACTTC. It translates to CAISEPASGGGEQYF.

The gene calls are TRBV14 and TRBJ2-2, with 8 bases matching TRBD1. Germline V gene sequence: CDR1 SGHDN, CDR2 FVKESK. The ends lost 5 bases at V and 3 bases at J; junction bases unmatched: 8. The CDR3 loop spans 16 amino acids. The CDR3 protein is CASSTRQGPDTGELFF. CDR3 coding DNA: TGTGCCAGCAGCACCAGACAGGGGCCGGACACCGGGGAGCTGTTTTTT.

V and J are TRBV7-9 and TRBJ2-3; possible D gene TRBD2, 5 bases. V was shortened by 1 base and J by 3 bases, with 5 bases between the two germline ends. Germline V gene sequence: CDR1 SEHNR, CDR2 FQNEAQ (reference sequence). The CDR3 has 13 residues. The CDR3 protein is CASSLGGTDTQYF. The DNA for the CDR3 is TGTGCCAGCAGCTTAGGCGGGACAGATACGCAGTATTTT.